Included here is one T cell receptor beta chain sequence, with context. Its specificity is unknown. Each CDR3 protein gets one entry after TCRdb re-called the reads with MiXCR. Here the sample spans around 500,000 distinct CDR3 sequences, approximately 40% being singletons. The data belong to a study of T cell repertoires in cytomegalovirus infection. Study context: Selection of CMV epitopes for the study included recently identified HLA-C-restricted and well-studied HLA-B-restricted ones. Public TCR beta signatures provided an indication of both CMV infection and a matching HLA type. Study outcomes and limitations: Carriers of CMV plus the relevant HLA were identified by cumulative public TCR beta family frequency. HLA-C-restricted CMV clonotypes gave the most frequent clonotype in two of eight donors.

This CDR3 spans 17 amino acids. Trimming removed 3 bases from V and 4 bases from J, with 22 bases in between. Germline loops: CDR1 SGHTA, CDR2 FQGNSA. The sample in question was cultured PBMCs, obtained from culture after CMV antigen stimulation. The chain couples TRBV7-2 to TRBJ2-7; D may be TRBD1 or TRBD2 (6 bases each). This clonotype was sampled from a human donor in good health (CMV status not recorded). Some clones in this sample may be carry-over from other donors' samples. The CDR3 coding sequence is TGTGCCAGCAGCTTTGGTCTGTTCGGGGGCGAGCAGTACGAGCAGTACTTC. It translates to CASSFGLFGGEQYEQYF.